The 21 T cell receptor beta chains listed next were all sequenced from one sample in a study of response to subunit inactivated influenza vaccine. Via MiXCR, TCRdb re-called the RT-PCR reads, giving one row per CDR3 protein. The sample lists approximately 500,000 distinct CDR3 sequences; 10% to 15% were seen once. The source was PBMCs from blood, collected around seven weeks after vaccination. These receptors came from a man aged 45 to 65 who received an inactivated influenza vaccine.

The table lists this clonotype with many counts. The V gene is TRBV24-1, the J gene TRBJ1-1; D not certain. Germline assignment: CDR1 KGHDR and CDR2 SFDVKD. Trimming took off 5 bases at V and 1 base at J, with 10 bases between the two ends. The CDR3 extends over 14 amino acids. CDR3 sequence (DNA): TGTGCCACCAGTGGGACGGGAGGGAACACTGAAGCTTTCTTT. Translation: CATSGTGGNTEAFF.

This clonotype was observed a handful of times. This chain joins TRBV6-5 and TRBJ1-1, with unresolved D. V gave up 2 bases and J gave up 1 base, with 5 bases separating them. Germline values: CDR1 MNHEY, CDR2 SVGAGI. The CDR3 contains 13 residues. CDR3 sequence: CASSYAGNTEAFF. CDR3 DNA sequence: TGTGCCAGCAGTTACGCAGGGAACACTGAAGCTTTCTTT.

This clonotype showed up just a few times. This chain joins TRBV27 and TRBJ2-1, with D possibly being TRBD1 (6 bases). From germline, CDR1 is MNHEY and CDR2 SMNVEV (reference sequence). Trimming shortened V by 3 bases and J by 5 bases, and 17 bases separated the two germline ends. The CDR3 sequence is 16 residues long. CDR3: CASSFGVSEGDNEQFF. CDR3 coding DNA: TGTGCCAGCAGTTTTGGTGTGTCCGAGGGGGACAATGAGCAGTTCTTC.

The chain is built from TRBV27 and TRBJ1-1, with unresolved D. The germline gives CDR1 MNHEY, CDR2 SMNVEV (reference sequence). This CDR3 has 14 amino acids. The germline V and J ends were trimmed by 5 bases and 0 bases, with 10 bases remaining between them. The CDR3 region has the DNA TGTGCCAGCAGTACAAACGAGGTGAACACTGAAGCTTTCTTT. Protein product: CASSTNEVNTEAFF.

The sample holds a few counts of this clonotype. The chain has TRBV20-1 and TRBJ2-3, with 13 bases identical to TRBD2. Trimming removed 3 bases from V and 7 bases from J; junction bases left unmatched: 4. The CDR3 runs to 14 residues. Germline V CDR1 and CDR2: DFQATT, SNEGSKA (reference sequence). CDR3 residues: CSASTSGGANTQYF. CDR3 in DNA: TGCAGTGCTAGCACTAGCGGGGGGGCGAATACGCAGTATTTT.

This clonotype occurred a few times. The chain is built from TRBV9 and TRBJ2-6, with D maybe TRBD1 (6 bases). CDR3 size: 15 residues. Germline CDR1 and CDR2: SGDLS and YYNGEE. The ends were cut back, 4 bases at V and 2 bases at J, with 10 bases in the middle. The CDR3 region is CASSTYRAGANVLTF. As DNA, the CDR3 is TGTGCCAGCAGCACCTACAGGGCTGGGGCCAACGTCCTGACTTTC.

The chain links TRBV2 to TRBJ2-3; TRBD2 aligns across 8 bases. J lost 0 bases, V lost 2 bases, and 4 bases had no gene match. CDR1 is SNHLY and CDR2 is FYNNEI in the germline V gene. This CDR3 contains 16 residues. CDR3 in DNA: TGTGCCAGCAGTGAAAGGCCTAGCGGGAGCACAGATACGCAGTATTTT. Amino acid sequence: CASSERPSGSTDTQYF.

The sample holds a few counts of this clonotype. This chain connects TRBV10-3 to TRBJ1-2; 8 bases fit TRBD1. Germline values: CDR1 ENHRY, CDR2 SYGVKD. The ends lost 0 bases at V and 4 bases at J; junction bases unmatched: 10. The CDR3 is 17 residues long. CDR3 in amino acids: CAISESGTGEVIYGYTF. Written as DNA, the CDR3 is TGTGCCATCAGTGAGTCGGGGACAGGAGAGGTGATCTATGGCTACACCTTC.

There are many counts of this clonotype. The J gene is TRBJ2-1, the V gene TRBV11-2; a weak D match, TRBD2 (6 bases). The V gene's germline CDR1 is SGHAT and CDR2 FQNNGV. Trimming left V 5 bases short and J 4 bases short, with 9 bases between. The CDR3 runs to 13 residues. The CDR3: CASSRRGYNEQFF. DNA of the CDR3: TGTGCCAGCAGCCGCCGGGGGTACAATGAGCAGTTCTTC.

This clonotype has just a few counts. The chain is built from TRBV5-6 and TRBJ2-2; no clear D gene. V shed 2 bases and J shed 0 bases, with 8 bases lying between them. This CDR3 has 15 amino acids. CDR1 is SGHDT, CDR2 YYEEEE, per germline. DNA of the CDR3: TGTGCCAGCAGCTTCGCCGGCACGAACACCGGGGAGCTGTTTTTT. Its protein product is CASSFAGTNTGELFF.

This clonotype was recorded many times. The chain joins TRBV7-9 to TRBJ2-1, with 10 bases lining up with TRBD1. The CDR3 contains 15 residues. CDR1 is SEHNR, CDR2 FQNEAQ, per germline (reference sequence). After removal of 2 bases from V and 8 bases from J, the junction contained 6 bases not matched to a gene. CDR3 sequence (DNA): TGTGCCAGCAGCTTATCAGTGACAGGGGGCTATGAGCAGTTCTTC. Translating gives CASSLSVTGGYEQFF.

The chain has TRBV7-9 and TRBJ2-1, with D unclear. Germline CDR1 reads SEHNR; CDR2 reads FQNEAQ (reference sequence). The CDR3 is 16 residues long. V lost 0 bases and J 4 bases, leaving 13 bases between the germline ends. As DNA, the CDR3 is TGTGCCAGCAGCTTAGCGGTTAGTACTACGTACAATGAGCAGTTCTTC. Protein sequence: CASSLAVSTTYNEQFF.

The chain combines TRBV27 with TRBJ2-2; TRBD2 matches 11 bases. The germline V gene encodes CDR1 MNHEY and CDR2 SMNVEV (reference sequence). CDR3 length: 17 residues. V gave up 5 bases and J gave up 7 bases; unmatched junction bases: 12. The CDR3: CASSRIAGGPTGGELFF. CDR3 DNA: TGTGCCAGCAGTAGAATAGCGGGAGGGCCTACTGGCGGGGAGCTGTTTTTT.

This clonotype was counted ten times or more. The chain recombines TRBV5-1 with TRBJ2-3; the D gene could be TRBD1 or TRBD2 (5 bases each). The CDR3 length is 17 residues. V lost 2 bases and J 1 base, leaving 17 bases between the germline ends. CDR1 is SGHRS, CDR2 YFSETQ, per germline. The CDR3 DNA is TGCGCCAGCAGCTTTGGGGGACGCACCTCGGGCACAGATACGCAGTATTTT. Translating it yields CASSFGGRTSGTDTQYF.

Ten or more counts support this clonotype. The CDR3 region has the DNA TGTGCCAGCAGTCCCCGGACAGGGGGTCTATACGAGCAGTACTTC. Its protein product is CASSPRTGGLYEQYF. This chain links TRBV25-1 with TRBJ2-7; TRBD1 matches 10 bases. The junction had 8 bases not matched to a gene; V was cut back by 5 bases and J by 4 bases. The CDR3 spans 15 residues. Germline V CDR1 and CDR2: MGHDK, SYGVNS.

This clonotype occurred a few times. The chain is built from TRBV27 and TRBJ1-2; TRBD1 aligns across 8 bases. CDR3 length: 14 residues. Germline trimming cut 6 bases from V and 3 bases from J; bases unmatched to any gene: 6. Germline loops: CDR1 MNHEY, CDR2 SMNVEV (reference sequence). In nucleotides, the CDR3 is TGTGCCAGCAGCCGAGGACAGGGTTACTATGGCTACACCTTC. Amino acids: CASSRGQGYYGYTF.

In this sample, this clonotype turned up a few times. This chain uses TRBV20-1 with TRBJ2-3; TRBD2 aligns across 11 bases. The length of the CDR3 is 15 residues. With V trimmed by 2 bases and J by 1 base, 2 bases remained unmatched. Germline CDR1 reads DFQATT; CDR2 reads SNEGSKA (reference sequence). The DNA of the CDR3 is TGCAGTGCTAGACGACTAGCGGGACGCACAGATACGCAGTATTTT. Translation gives CSARRLAGRTDTQYF.

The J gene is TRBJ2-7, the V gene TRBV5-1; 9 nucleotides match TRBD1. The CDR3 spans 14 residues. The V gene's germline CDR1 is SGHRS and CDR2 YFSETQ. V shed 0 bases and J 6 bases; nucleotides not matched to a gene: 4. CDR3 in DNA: TGCGCCAGCAGCTTGGGACAGGGGGTCTCCGAGCAGTACTTC. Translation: CASSLGQGVSEQYF.

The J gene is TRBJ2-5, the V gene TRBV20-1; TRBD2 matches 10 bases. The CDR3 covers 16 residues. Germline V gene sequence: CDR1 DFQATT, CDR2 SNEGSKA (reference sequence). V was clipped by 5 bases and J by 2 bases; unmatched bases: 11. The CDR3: CSAGVSGTSEQETQYF. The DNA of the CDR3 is TGCAGTGCTGGGGTGTCAGGGACTAGCGAACAAGAGACCCAGTACTTC.

CDR3 loop: CASSQVRTSSYQETQYF. The CDR3 bases are TGTGCCAGCAGCCAAGTGAGGACATCGTCGTACCAAGAGACCCAGTACTTC. The J gene is TRBJ2-5, the V gene TRBV3-1; D might be TRBD1 (5 bases). With 1 base removed from V and 0 bases from J, the gap between germline ends came to 15 bases. This CDR3 has 17 amino acids. Per germline, CDR1 LGHDT and CDR2 YNNKEL (reference sequence).

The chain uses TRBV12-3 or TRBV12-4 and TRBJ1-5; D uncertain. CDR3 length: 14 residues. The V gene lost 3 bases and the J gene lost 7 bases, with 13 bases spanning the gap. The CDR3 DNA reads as TGTGCCAGCAGTTTTAATAATGGGAGGCAGCCCCAGCATTTT. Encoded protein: CASSFNNGRQPQHF.